This TCR beta chain appears in the sequencing data of a study of regulatory T cells in long-lasting Graves disease. Study-wide background: For under 3 months, newly diagnosed Graves' patients had been taking antithyroid drugs. Findings and limits, study-wide: Peripheral blood was the sole material, not thyroid tissue. It is possible that accuracy was reduced by the small size of the sample.

The CDR3 consists of 18 residues. With 4 bases clipped from V and 3 bases from J, the junction kept 10 bases outside the gene matches. Germline values: CDR1 LGHDT, CDR2 YNNKEL (reference sequence). Documented time point: newly diagnosed GD, antithyroid drugs for less than 3 months. TCR sequences were obtained from RNA taken from PBMCs. Blood from the periphery, approximately 10 milliliters in all, was drawn into EDTA tubes. For this clonotype: What it binds is unknown.

Construction of TCR beta libraries relied on iRepertoire HTBI primers and on Arm-PCR targeting CDR3 regions. TCRdb passed the multiplex PCR reads through MiXCR, listing each CDR3 protein once. Of under 300,000 distinct CDR3 sequences in the sample, approximately 20% were seen once. This chain uses TRBV3-1 with TRBJ2-3; TRBD2 matches at 13 bases. This material consisted of peripheral blood mononuclear cells (PBMCs), taken at new diagnosis, from a patient treated with antithyroid drugs. The source of this sequence is a female donor with Graves disease. CDR3 residues: CASSPPRGLAGSTDTQYF. Here the CDR3 DNA reads TGTGCCAGCAGCCCCCCTCGGGGACTAGCGGGATCGACAGATACGCAGTATTTT.